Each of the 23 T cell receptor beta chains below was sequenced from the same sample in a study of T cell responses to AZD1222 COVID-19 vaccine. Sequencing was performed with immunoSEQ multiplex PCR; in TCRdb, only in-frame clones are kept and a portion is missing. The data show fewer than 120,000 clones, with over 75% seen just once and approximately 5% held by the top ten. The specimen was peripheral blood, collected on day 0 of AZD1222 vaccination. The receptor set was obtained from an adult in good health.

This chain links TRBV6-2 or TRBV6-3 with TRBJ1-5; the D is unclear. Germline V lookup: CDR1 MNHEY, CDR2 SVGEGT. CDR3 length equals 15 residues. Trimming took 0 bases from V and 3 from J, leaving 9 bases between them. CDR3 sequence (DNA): TGTGCCAGCAGTTACTCCCGCAGACCCAATCAGCCCCAGCATTTT. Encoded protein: CASSYSRRPNQPQHF.

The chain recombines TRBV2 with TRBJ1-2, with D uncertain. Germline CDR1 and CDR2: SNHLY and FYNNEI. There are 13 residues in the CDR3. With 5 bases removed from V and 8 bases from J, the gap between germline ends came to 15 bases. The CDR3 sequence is CASSTDAPRGYTF. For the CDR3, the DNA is TGTGCCAGCAGTACGGACGCCCCCCGGGGCTACACCTTC.

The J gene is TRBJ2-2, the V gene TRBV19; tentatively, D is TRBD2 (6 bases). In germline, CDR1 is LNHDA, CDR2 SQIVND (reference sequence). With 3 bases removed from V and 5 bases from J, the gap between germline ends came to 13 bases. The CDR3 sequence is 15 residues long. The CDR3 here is CASSIPRGSTGELFF. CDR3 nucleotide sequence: TGTGCCAGTAGTATTCCTCGGGGGAGTACCGGGGAGCTGTTTTTT.

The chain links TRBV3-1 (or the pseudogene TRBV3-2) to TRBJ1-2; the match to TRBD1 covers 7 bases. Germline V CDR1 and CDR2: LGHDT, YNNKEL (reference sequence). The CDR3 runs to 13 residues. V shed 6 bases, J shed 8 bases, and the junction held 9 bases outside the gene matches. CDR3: CASSRQGRIGYTF. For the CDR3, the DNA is TGTGCCAGCAGTCGACAGGGAAGGATCGGCTACACCTTC.

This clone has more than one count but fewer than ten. Here the CDR3 reads CASSLSVGVYEQYF. The CDR3 nucleotides are TGTGCCAGCAGCCTTAGCGTGGGGGTCTACGAGCAGTACTTC. The V gene is TRBV7-9, the J gene TRBJ2-7, with D perhaps TRBD1 or TRBD2 (5 bases each). Germline V gene data show CDR1 as SEHNR and CDR2 as FQNEAQ (reference sequence). Trimming stripped 5 bases from V and 3 bases from J, with 14 bases between. The CDR3 contains 14 residues. The complete variable domain, with remaining parts taken from reference TRBV7-9 and TRBJ2-7, reads DTGVSQNPRHKITKRGQNVTFRCDPISEHNRLYWYRQTLGQGPEFLTYFQNEAQLEKSRLLSDRFSAERPKGSFSTLEIQRTEQGDSAMYLCASSLSVGVYEQYFGPGTRLTVT.

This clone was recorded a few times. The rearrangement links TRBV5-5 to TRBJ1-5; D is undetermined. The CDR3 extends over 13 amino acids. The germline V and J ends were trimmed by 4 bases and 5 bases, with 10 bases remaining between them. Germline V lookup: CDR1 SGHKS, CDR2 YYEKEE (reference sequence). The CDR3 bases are TGTGCCAGCAGCCTTAGGACGGATCAGCCCCAGCATTTT. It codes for CASSLRTDQPQHF.

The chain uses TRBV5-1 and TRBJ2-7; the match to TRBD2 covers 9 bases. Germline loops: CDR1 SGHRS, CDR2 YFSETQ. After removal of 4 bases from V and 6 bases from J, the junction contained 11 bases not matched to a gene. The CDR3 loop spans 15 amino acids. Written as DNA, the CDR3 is TGCGCCAGCAGCCCGACCATAGCGGGAGCTGGCGAGCAGTACTTC. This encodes CASSPTIAGAGEQYF. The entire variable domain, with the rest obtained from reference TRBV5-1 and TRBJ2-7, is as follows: KAGVTQTPRYLIKTRGQQVTLSCSPISGHRSVSWYQQTPGQGLQFLFEYFSETQRNKGNFPGRFSGRQFSNSRSEMNVSTLELGDSALYLCASSPTIAGAGEQYFGPGTRLTVT.

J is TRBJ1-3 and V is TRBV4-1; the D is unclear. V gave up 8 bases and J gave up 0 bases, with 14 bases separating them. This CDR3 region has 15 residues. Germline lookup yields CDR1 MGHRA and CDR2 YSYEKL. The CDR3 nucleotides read TGCGCCAGCCGCCGCGACCCGAGCTCTGGAAACACCATATATTTT. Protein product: CASRRDPSSGNTIYF.

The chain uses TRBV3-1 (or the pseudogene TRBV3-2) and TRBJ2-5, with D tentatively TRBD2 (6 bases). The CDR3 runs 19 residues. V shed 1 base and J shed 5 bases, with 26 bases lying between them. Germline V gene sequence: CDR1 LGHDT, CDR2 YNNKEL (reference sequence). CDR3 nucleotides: TGTGCCAGCAGCCAAGCAACCTCTGTTCCGGGGCTTGGAGGGGAGACCCAGTACTTC. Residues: CASSQATSVPGLGGETQYF.

DNA for the CDR3: TGTGCCAGCAGGGGTTCTGGGGGTAGTAGGTACGAGCAGTACTTC. Translated, it gives CASRGSGGSRYEQYF. The chain has TRBV28 and TRBJ2-7; the D call may be TRBD1 or TRBD2 (5 bases each). V lost 6 bases and J 4 bases, leaving 19 bases between the germline ends. This CDR3 has 15 residues. Germline assignment: CDR1 MDHEN and CDR2 SYDVKM. Full variable domain (remainder filled in from reference TRBV28 and TRBJ2-7): DVKVTQSSRYLVKRTGEKVFLECVQDMDHENMFWYRQDPGLGLRLIYFSYDVKMKEKGDIPEGYSVSREKKERFSLILESASTNQTSMYLCASRGSGGSRYEQYFGPGTRLTVT.

CDR3 loop: CASRPGTGVSPLHF. The CDR3 DNA reads TGCGCCAGCAGACCCGGGACAGGGGTTTCACCCCTCCACTTT. The chain uses TRBV5-1 and TRBJ1-6; 10 nucleotides match TRBD1. This CDR3 is 14 amino acids long. Germline V gives CDR1 SGHRS, CDR2 YFSETQ. After removal of 5 bases from V and 9 bases from J, the junction contained 5 bases not matched to a gene.

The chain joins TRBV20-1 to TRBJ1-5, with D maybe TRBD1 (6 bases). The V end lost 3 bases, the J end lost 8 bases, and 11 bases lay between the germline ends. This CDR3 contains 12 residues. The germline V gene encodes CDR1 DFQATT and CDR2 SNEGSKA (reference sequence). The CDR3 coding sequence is TGCAGTGCTAGTGAAAGGGGGGAGCCCCAGCATTTT. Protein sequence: CSASERGEPQHF.

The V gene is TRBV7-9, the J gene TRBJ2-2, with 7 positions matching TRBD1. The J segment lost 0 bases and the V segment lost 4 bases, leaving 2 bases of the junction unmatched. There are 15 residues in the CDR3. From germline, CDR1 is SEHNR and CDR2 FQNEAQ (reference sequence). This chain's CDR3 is CASSSGTANTGELFF. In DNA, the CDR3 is TGTGCCAGCAGCTCTGGGACAGCGAACACCGGGGAGCTGTTTTTT.

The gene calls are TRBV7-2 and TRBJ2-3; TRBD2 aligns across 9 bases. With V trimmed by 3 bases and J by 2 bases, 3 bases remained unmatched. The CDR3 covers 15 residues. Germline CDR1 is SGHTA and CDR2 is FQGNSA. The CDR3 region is CASSFAGGLTDTQYF. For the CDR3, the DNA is TGTGCCAGCAGCTTCGCGGGAGGGCTCACAGATACGCAGTATTTT.

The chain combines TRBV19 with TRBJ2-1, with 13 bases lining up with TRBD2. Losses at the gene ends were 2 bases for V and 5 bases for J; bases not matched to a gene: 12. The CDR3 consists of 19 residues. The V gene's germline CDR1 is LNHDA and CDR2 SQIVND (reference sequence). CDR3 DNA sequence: TGTGCCAGTAGTATAAGACTAGCGGGAGGCCTCCGCTCTAACAATGAGCAGTTCTTC. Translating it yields CASSIRLAGGLRSNNEQFF.

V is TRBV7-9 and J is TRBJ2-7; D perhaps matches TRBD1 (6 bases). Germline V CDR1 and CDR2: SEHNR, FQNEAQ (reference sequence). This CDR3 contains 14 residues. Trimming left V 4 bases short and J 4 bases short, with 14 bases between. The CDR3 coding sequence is TGTGCCAGCAGCTACACCCAGGGGAAATACGAGCAGTACTTC. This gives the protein CASSYTQGKYEQYF. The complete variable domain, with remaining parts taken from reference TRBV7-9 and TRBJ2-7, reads DTGVSQNPRHKITKRGQNVTFRCDPISEHNRLYWYRQTLGQGPEFLTYFQNEAQLEKSRLLSDRFSAERPKGSFSTLEIQRTEQGDSAMYLCASSYTQGKYEQYFGPGTRLTVT.

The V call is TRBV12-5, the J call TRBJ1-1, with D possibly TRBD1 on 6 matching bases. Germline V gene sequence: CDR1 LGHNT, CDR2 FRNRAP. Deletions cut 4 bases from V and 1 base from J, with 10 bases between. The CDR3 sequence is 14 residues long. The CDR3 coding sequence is TGTGCTAGTGGTTCTCCGACAGGGAACACTGAAGCTTTCTTT. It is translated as CASGSPTGNTEAFF.

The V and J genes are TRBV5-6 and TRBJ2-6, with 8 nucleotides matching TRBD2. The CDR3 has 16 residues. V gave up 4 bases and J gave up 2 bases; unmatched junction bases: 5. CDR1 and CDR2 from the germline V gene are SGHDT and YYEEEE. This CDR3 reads CASSKREGAGANVLTF. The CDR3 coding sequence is TGTGCCAGCAGCAAACGGGAGGGTGCTGGGGCCAACGTCCTGACTTTC.

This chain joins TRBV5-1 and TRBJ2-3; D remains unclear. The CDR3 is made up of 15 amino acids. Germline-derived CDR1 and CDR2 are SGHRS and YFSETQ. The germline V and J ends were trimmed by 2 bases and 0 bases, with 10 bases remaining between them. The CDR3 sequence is CASSLVTGSTDTQYF. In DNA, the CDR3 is TGCGCCAGCAGCTTAGTCACGGGTAGCACAGATACGCAGTATTTT. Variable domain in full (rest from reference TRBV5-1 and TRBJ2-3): KAGVTQTPRYLIKTRGQQVTLSCSPISGHRSVSWYQQTPGQGLQFLFEYFSETQRNKGNFPGRFSGRQFSNSRSEMNVSTLELGDSALYLCASSLVTGSTDTQYFGPGTRLTVL.

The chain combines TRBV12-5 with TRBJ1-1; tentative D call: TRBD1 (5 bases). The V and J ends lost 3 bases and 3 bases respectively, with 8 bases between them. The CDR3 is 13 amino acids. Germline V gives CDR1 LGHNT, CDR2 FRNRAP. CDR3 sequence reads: CASGLGRDTEAFF. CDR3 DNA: TGTGCTAGTGGTTTAGGCAGGGACACTGAAGCTTTCTTT.

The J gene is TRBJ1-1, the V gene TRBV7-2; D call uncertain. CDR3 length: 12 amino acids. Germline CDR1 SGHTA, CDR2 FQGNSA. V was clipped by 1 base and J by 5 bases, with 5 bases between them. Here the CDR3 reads CASSLDRTEAFF. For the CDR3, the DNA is TGTGCCAGCAGCTTAGACCGAACTGAAGCTTTCTTT.

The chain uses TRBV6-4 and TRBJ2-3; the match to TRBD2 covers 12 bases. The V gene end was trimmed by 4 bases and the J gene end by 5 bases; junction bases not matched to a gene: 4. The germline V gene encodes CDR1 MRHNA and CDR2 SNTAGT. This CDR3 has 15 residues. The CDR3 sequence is CASSAELAGGDTQYF. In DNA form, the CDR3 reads TGTGCCAGCAGTGCTGAACTAGCGGGAGGAGATACGCAGTATTTT.

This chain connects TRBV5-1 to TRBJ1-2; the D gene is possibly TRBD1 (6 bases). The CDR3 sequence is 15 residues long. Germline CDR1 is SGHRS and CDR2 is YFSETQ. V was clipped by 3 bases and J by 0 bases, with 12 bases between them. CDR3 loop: CASSSMQGSNYGYTF. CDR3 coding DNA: TGCGCCAGCAGCTCCATGCAGGGGTCTAACTATGGCTACACCTTC.